The clone carrying this T cell receptor (beta chain) came up many times. The data are from a study of immune characterization of retroperitoneal liposarcoma. This CDR3 region has 12 residues. Trimming took off 1 base at V and 7 bases at J, with 2 bases between the two ends. TCRdb independently ran MiXCR on the PCR reads; one entry per CDR3 protein. Of 8,500 to 13,000 distinct CDR3 sequences listed, around a quarter were seen once; the top ten hold around 8.3%. This receptor was taken from a male donor with retroperitoneal liposarcoma. The chain joins TRBV12-3 or TRBV12-4 to TRBJ2-6; D is unresolved. The sample consisted of tumor tissue. The CDR3: CASSLGANVLTF. CDR3 coding DNA: TGTGCCAGCAGTTTAGGAGCCAACGTCCTGACTTTC.